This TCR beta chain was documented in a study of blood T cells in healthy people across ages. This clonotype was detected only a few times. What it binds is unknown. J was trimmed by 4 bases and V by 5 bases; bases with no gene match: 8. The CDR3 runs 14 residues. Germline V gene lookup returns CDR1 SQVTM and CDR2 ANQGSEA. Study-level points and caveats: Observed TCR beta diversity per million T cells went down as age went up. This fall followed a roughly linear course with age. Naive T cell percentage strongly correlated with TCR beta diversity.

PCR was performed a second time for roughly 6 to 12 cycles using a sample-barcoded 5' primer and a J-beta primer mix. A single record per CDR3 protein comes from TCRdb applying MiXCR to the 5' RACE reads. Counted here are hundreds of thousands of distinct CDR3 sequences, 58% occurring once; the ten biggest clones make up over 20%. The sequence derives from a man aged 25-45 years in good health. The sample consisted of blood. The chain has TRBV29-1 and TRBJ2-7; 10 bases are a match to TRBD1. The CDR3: CSVSPGTGVYEQYF. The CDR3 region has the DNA TGCAGCGTTTCCCCCGGGACAGGGGTGTACGAGCAGTACTTC.